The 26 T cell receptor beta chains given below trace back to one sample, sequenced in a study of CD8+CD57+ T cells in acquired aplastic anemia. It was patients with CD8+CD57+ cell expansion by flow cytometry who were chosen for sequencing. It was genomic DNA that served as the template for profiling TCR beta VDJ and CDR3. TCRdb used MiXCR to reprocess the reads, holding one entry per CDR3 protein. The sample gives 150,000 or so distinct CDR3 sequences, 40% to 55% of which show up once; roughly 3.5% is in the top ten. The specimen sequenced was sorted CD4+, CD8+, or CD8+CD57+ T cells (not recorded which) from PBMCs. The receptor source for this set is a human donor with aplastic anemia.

The CDR3 sequence is CASSLGGRAGGETQYF. The CDR3 region has the DNA TGTGCCAGCAGCTTGGGTGGCAGGGCGGGTGGAGAGACCCAGTACTTC. The V gene is TRBV7-7, the J gene TRBJ2-5; D could derive from TRBD1 or TRBD2 (5 bases each). Per germline, CDR1 SSHAT and CDR2 FNYEAQ (reference sequence). Trimming left V 3 bases short and J 4 bases short, with 18 bases between. This CDR3 has 16 amino acids.

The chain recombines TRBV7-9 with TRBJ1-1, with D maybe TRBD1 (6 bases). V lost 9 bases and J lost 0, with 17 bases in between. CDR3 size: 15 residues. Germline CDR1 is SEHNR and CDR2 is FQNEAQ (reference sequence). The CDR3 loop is CASNQLGQLNTEAFF. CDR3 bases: TGTGCCAGTAACCAGCTTGGACAGCTGAACACTGAAGCTTTCTTT.

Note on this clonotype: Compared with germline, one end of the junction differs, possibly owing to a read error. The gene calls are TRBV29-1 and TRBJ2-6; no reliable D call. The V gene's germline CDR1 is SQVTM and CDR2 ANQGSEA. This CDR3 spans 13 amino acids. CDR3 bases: TGCAGCGGGACGGAGTCTGGGGTCAACGTCCTGACTTTC. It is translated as CSGTESGVNVLTF.

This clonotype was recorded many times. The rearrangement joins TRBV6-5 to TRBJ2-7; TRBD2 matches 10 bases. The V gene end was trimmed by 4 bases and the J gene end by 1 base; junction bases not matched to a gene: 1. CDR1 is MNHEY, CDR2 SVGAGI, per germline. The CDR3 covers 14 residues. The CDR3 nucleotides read TGTGCCAGCAGTTTGACTAGCGGGTCCTACGAGCAGTACGTC. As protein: CASSLTSGSYEQYV.

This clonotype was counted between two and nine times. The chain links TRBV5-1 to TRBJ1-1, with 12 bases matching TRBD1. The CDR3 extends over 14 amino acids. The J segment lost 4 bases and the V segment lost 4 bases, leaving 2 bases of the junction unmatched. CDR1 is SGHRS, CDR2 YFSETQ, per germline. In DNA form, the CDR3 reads TGCGCCAGCAGCAAGGGACAGGGGGCCACTGAAGCTTTCTTT. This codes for CASSKGQGATEAFF. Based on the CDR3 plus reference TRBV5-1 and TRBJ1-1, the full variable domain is KAGVTQTPRYLIKTRGQQVTLSCSPISGHRSVSWYQQTPGQGLQFLFEYFSETQRNKGNFPGRFSGRQFSNSRSEMNVSTLELGDSALYLCASSKGQGATEAFFGQGTRLTVV.

Here the CDR3 DNA reads TGTGCCAGCAGTCTCCTGACAGGAGAAGATATCTCCTACGAGCAGTACTTC. This gives the protein CASSLLTGEDISYEQYF. V and J are TRBV25-1 and TRBJ2-7, with D possibly matching TRBD1 (6 bases). Looked up from germline, CDR1 is MGHDK and CDR2 is SYGVNS. CDR3 length: 17 residues. V was clipped by 5 bases and J by 0 bases, with 20 bases between them.

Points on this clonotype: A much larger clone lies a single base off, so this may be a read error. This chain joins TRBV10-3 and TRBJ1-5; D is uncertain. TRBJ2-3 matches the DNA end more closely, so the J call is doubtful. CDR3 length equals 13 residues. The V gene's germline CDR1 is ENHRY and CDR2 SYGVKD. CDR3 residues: CASIEHSNQPQYF. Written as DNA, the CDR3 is TGTGCCAGCATTGAACATAGCAATCAGCCCCAGTATTTT.

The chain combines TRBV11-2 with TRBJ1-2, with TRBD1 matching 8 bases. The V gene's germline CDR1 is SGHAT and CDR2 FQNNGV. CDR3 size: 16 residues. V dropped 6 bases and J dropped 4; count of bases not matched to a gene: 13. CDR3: CASRVRGQDDGYGYTF. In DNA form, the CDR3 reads TGTGCCAGCAGGGTACGGGGACAGGACGACGGCTATGGCTACACCTTC.

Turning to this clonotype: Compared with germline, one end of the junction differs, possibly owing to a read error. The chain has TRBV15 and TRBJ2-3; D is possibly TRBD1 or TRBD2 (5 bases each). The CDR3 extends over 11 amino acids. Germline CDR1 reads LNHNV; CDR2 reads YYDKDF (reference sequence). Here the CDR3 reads CATSGRDQTHF. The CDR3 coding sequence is TGTGCCACCAGCGGCCGGGACCAGACTCACTTC.

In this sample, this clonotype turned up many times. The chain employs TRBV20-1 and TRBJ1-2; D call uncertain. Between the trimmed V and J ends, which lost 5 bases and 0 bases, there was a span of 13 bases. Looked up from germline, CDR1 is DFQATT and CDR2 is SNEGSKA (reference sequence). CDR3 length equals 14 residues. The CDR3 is CSALTRETNYGYTF. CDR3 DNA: TGCAGTGCTCTGACTAGAGAAACTAACTATGGCTACACCTTC.

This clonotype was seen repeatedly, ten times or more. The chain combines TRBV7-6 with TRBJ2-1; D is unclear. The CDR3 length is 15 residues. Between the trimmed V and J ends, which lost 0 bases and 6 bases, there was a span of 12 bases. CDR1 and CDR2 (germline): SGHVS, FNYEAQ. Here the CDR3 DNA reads TGTGCCAGCAGCTTAGCGCCTCAGGAGTTCAATGAGCAGTTCTTC. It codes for CASSLAPQEFNEQFF. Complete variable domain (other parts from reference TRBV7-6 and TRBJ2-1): GAGVSQSPRYKVTKRGQDVALRCDPISGHVSLYWYRQALGQGPEFLTYFNYEAQQDKSGLPNDRFSAERPEGSISTLTIQRTEQRDSAMYRCASSLAPQEFNEQFFGPGTRLTVL.

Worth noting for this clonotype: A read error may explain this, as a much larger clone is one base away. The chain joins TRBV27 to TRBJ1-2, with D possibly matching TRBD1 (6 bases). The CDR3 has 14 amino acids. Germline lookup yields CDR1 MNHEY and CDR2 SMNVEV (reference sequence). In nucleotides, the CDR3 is TGTGCCAGCAGCCTCCCTGACAGGCTCTATGGCCACACCTTC. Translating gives CASSLPDRLYGHTF.

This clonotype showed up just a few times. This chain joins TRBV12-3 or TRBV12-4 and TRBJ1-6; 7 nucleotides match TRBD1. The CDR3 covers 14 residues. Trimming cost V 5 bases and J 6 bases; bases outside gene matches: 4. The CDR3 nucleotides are TGTGCCAGCAGTCTAGGGGGCGGTAATTCACCCCTCCACTTT. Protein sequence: CASSLGGGNSPLHF.

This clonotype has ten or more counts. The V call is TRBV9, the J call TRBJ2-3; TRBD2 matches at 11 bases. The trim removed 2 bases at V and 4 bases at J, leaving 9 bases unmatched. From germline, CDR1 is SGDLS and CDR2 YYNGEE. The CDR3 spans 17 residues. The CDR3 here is CASSVGASGGISDTQYF. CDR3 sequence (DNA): TGTGCCAGCAGCGTCGGGGCTAGCGGGGGGATATCAGATACGCAGTATTTT.

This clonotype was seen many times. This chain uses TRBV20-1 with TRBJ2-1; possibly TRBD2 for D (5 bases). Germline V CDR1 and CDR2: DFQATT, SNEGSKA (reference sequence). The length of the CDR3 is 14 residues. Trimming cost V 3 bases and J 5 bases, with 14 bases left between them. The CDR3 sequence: CSASERRSHNEQFF. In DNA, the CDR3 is TGCAGTGCTAGTGAGCGGAGGAGTCACAATGAGCAGTTCTTC.

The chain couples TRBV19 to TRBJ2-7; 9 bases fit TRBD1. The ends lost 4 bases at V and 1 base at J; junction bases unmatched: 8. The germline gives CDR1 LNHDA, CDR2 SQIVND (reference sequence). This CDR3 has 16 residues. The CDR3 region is CASSTRTGVISYEQYF. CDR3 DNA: TGTGCCAGTAGTACCCGGACAGGGGTAATTTCCTACGAGCAGTACTTC.

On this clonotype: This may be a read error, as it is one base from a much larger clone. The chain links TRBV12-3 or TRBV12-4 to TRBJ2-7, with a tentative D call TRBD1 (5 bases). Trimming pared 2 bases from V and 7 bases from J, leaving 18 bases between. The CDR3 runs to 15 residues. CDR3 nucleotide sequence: TGTGCCAGCAGTTTACAGGGCAGCTCCTACAATGAGCAGTACTTC. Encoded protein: CASSLQGSSYNEQYF.

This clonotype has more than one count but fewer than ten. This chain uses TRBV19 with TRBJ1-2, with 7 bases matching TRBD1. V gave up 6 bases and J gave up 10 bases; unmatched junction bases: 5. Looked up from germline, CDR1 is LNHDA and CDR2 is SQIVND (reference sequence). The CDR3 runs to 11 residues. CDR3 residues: CASSIGTAYTF. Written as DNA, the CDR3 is TGTGCCAGTAGCATCGGGACAGCCTACACCTTC.

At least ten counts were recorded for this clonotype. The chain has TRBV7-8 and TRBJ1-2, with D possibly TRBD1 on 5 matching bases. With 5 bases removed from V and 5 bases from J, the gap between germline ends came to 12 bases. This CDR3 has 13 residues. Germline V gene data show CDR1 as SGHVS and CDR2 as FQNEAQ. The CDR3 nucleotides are TGTGCCAGCAGCCCCGGGACTGATTATGGCTACACCTTC. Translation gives CASSPGTDYGYTF.

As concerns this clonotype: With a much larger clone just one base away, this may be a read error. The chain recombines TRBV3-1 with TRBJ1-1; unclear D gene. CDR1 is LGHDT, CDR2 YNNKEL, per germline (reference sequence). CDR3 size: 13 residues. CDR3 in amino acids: CASTSGQNTEASF. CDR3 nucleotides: TGTGCCAGCACCTCCGGGCAGAACACTGAAGCTTCCTTT.

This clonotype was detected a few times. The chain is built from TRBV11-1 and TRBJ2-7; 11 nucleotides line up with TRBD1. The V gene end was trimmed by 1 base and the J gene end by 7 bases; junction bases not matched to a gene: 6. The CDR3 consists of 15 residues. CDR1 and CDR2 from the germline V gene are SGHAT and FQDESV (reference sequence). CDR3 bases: TGTGCCAGCAGCTTAGGGACAGGGGGCTTGGGGGAGCAGTACTTC. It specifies CASSLGTGGLGEQYF.

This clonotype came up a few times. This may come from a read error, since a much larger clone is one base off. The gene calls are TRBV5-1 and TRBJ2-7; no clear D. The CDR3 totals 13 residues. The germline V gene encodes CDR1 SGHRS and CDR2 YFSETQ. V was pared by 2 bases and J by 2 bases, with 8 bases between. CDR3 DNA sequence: TGCGCCAGCAGCTTAGCAGGTCCCTACGAGCAGTACTTC. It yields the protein CASSLAGPYEQYF.

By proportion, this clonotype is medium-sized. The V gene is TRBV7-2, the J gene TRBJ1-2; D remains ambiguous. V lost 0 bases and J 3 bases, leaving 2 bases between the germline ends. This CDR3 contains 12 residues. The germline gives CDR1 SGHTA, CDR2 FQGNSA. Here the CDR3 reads CASSLAHYGYTF. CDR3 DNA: TGTGCCAGCAGCTTAGCGCACTATGGCTACACCTTC.

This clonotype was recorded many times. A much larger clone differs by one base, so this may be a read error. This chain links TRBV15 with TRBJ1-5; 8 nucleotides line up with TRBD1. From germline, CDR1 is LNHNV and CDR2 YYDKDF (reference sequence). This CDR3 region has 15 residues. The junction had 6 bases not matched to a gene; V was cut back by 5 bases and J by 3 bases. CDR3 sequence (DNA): TGTGCCACCAGCCGTTCAGGGGGCGACAATCAGCCCCAGCATTTT. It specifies CATSRSGGDNQPQHF.

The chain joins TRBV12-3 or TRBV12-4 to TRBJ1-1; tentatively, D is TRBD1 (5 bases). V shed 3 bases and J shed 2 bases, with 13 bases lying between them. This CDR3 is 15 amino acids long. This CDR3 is CASSFRGRVNTEAFF. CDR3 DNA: TGTGCCAGCAGTTTTAGAGGCAGGGTAAACACTGAAGCTTTCTTT.

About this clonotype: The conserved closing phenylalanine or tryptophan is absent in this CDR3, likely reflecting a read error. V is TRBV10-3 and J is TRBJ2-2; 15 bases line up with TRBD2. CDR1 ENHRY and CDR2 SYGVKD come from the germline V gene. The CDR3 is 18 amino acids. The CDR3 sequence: CASSYAGLAGGNTGELFL. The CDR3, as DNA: TGTGCCAGCAGTTACGCGGGACTAGCGGGAGGGAACACCGGGGAGCTGTTTTTG.